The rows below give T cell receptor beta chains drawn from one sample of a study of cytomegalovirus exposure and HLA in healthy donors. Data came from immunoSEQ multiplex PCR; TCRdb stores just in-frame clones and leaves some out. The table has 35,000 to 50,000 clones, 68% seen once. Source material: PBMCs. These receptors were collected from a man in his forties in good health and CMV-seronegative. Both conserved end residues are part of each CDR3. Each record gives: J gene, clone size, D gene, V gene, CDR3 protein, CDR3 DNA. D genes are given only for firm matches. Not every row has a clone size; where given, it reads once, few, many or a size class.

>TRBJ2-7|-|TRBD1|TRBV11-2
CASSLGTGRSYEQYF
TGTGCCAGCAGCTTAGGGACAGGGAGATCCTACGAGCAGTACTTC
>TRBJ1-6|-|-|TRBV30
CAWSRGNSPLHF
TGTGCCTGGTCCAGGGGCAATTCACCCCTCCACTTT
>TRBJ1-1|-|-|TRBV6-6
CASSYREGVNTEAFF
TGTGCCAGCAGTTACCGCGAGGGAGTGAACACTGAAGCTTTCTTT
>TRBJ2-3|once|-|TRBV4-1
CASSQPWAGTADTQYF
TGCGCCAGCAGCCAACCTTGGGCGGGGACCGCAGATACGCAGTATTTT
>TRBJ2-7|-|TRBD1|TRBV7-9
CASRDSSTYEQYF
TGTGCCAGCCGGGACAGCTCAACCTACGAGCAGTACTTC
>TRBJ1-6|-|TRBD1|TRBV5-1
CASSLGASGQGEGSPLHF
TGCGCCAGCAGCTTGGGCGCCTCGGGACAGGGAGAGGGATCACCCCTCCACTTT
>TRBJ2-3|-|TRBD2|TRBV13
CASSRPTHGGSTDTQYF
TGTGCCAGCAGCCGACCGACCCACGGGGGGAGCACAGATACGCAGTATTTT
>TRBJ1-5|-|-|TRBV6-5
CASSYSGAGQPQHF
TGTGCCAGCAGTTATTCAGGGGCAGGTCAGCCCCAGCATTTT
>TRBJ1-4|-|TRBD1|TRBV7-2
CTSSQGTGQVEKLFF
TGTACCAGCAGCCAAGGGACAGGGCAAGTTGAAAAACTGTTTTTT
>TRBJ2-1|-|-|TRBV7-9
CASSLDRSSYNEQFF
TGTGCCAGCAGCTTAGACAGGAGCTCCTACAATGAGCAGTTCTTC
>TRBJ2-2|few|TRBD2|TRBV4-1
CASSQAISGGVTGELFF
TGCGCCAGCAGCCAAGCGATTAGCGGGGGGGTCACCGGGGAGCTGTTTTTT
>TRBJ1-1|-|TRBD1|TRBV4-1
CASSQEWDRVGNTEAFF
TGCGCCAGCAGCCAAGAATGGGACAGGGTGGGGAACACTGAAGCTTTCTTT
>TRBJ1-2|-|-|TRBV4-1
CASSQLSGTYGYTF
TGCGCCAGCAGCCAACTTTCCGGGACTTATGGCTACACCTTC
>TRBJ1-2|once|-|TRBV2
CASSEGQGVYGYTF
TGTGCCAGCAGTGAAGGGCAAGGGGTCTATGGCTACACCTTC